A selection of T cell receptor beta chains follows, all from one sample in a study of T cells in Graves' hyperthyroidism and ophthalmopathy. A single record per CDR3 protein comes from TCRdb applying MiXCR to the multiplex PCR reads. Among more than 650,000 distinct CDR3 sequences listed, approximately 15% were seen once. The sample consisted of blood. The receptor set was obtained from a woman younger than 30 with Graves' hyperthyroidism. The CDR3 runs from the conserved cysteine through the conserved F or W. The D gene is left open where the match is weak. Some rows mark clone size as missing; the rest say once, few, many or name a class of expanded clone.

-,TRBV9,many,TRBJ2-7,CASSVGGGAYEQYF,TGTGCCAGCAGCGTTGGCGGCGGGGCCTACGAGCAGTACTTC
-,TRBV4-3,-,TRBJ1-5,CASSQDAAEGTSCPSNQPQHF,TGCGCCAGCAGCCAAGACGCAGCGGAGGGCACTTCTTGTCCTAGCAATCAGCCCCAGCATTTT
TRBD1,TRBV5-1,-,TRBJ2-5,CASSSDRGLHF,TGCGCCAGCAGCTCGGACAGGGGACTCCACTTC
TRBD2,TRBV7-3,many,TRBJ2-7,CASSLTSGSSYEQYF,TGTGCCAGCAGTCTCACTAGCGGGAGTTCCTACGAGCAGTACTTC
-,TRBV12-3/TRBV12-4,few,TRBJ2-4,CASSFRRNLAKNIQYF,TGTGCCAGCAGTTTTAGGAGGAATCTAGCCAAAAACATTCAGTACTTC
-,TRBV12-3/TRBV12-4,-,TRBJ2-1,CASSFTFGDEQFF,TGTGCCAGCAGTTTTACGTTCGGGGATGAGCAGTTCTTC
-,TRBV6-5,few,TRBJ1-4,CASSYEIARAKLFF,TGTGCCAGCAGTTACGAGATCGCTCGGGCAAAACTGTTTTTT
-,TRBV11-2,few,TRBJ1-2,CASSLDGGSNYGYTF,TGTGCCAGCAGCTTAGATGGCGGATCTAACTATGGCTACACCTTC
TRBD1,TRBV28,few,TRBJ1-5,CASETGGLQPQHF,TGTGCCAGTGAAACAGGGGGGCTTCAGCCCCAGCATTTT
TRBD1,TRBV2,many,TRBJ1-1,CAQGDREAFF,TGTGCCCAGGGGGACCGTGAAGCTTTCTTT
-,TRBV7-2,few,TRBJ2-3,CASSLAGSVSTDTQYF,TGTGCCAGCAGCTTAGCCGGAAGCGTGAGCACAGATACGCAGTATTTT
TRBD1,TRBV4-3,few,TRBJ2-3,CASSQDQGERTDTQYF,TGCGCCAGCAGCCAAGATCAGGGGGAGAGAACAGATACGCAGTATTTT
TRBD2,TRBV7-9,once,TRBJ2-7,CASSSIGGDEQYF,TGTGCCAGCAGCTCCATCGGGGGGGACGAGCAGTACTTC
-,TRBV5-1,-,TRBJ2-1,CASSLAQIVGRTANKQFF,TGCGCCAGCAGCTTGGCCCAAATCGTGGGGAGAACGGCTAACAAGCAGTTCTTC
-,TRBV28,few,TRBJ2-5,CASSPAYRDSLQETQYF,TGTGCCAGCAGCCCCGCTTATCGCGACAGTCTCCAAGAGACCCAGTACTTC
-,TRBV27,many,TRBJ2-7,CASSLNGNPYEQYF,TGTGCCAGCAGTTTAAACGGGAACCCCTACGAGCAGTACTTC
-,TRBV3-1,-,TRBJ1-6,CASSSQPGDSPLHF,TGTGCCAGCAGCTCACAGCCTGGGGATTCACCCCTCCACTTT
-,TRBV3-1,many,TRBJ2-1,CASSQDLGRHNEQFF,TGTGCCAGCAGCCAAGACCTTGGACGACACAATGAGCAGTTCTTC
-,TRBV5-8,many,TRBJ1-1,CASSLIDTEAFF,TGTGCCAGCAGCTTGATCGACACTGAAGCTTTCTTT
-,TRBV7-3,-,TRBJ1-1,CASSAQGVGEAFF,TGTGCCAGCAGCGCACAGGGTGTGGGGGAAGCTTTCTTT
-,TRBV11-2,many,TRBJ2-3,CASSSEGGTQYF,TGTGCCAGCAGTTCCGAGGGCGGTACGCAGTATTTT
TRBD1,TRBV6-1,few,TRBJ1-6,CASRLTGPSSYNSPLHF,TGTGCCAGCAGACTGACAGGGCCAAGCTCCTATAATTCACCCCTCCACTTT
-,TRBV6-5,few,TRBJ1-1,CASSYSEGLGGNTEAFF,TGTGCCAGCAGTTACTCTGAGGGTTTGGGAGGAAACACTGAAGCTTTCTTT
TRBD1,TRBV14,-,TRBJ1-2,CASSQDPRGLGYTF,TGTGCCAGCAGCCAAGATCCCAGGGGGCTCGGCTACACCTTC
-,TRBV7-9,-,TRBJ2-1,CASRSFTPYNEQFF,TGTGCCAGCAGATCCTTTACCCCCTACAATGAGCAGTTCTTC
TRBD2,TRBV19,few,TRBJ2-7,CASSIAGLGYEQYF,TGTGCCAGTAGTATAGCCGGACTAGGCTACGAGCAGTACTTC
-,TRBV29-1,many,TRBJ1-1,CSVGGHWNTEAFF,TGCAGCGTCGGGGGACATTGGAACACTGAAGCTTTCTTT
-,TRBV7-9,-,TRBJ2-1,CASSSPLRLDEQFF,TGTGCCAGCAGCTCCCCTCTGCGTTTGGATGAGCAGTTCTTC
-,TRBV30,few,TRBJ1-2,CAWSPQRYYGYTF,TGTGCCTGGAGTCCCCAGAGGTACTATGGCTACACCTTC
TRBD1,TRBV3-1,few,TRBJ1-5,CASSPRGHNQPQHF,TGTGCCAGCAGCCCCAGGGGGCATAATCAGCCCCAGCATTTT
TRBD1,TRBV19,-,TRBJ2-6,CASSIEGTGGFGANVLTF,TGTGCCAGTAGTATAGAAGGGACAGGGGGCTTTGGGGCCAACGTCCTGACTTTC
-,TRBV4-3,-,TRBJ2-7,CASSQAYPGYEQYF,TGCGCCAGCAGCCAGGCGTATCCGGGCTACGAGCAGTACTTC
TRBD1,TRBV7-8,few,TRBJ1-2,CASSLRTGANYGYTF,TGTGCCAGCAGCCTAAGGACAGGGGCTAACTATGGCTACACCTTC
-,TRBV24-1,few,TRBJ1-4,CATSDSSYEKLFF,TGTGCCACCAGTGATTCTTCATACGAAAAACTGTTTTTT
TRBD2,TRBV15,few,TRBJ2-1,CATSRTSGRAGQFF,TGTGCCACCAGCAGGACTAGCGGGAGGGCTGGGCAGTTCTTC
-,TRBV29-1,-,TRBJ2-4,CGGAGDAKNIQYF,TGCGGGGGGGCAGGAGATGCCAAAAACATTCAGTACTTC
-,TRBV4-3,few,TRBJ1-3,CASSSESGNTIYF,TGCGCCAGCAGCTCAGAATCTGGAAACACCATATATTTT
TRBD1,TRBV20-1,-,TRBJ2-1,CSEDRDRSYNEQFF,TGCAGTGAAGACCGGGACAGGTCCTACAATGAGCAGTTCTTC
TRBD1,TRBV20-1,many,TRBJ1-1,CSVRGQGRTEAFF,TGCAGTGTCAGGGGGCAGGGGAGGACTGAAGCTTTCTTT
TRBD1,TRBV7-9,many,TRBJ1-1,CASSMDREAFF,TGTGCCAGCAGCATGGACAGGGAAGCTTTCTTT
-,TRBV30,few,TRBJ1-2,CAYRSPGDGNLYGYTF,TGTGCCTACCGTTCCCCCGGGGACGGAAACCTCTATGGCTACACCTTC
TRBD1,TRBV27,-,TRBJ2-3,CASSRLQGTDTQYF,TGTGCCAGCAGTAGACTACAGGGGACAGATACGCAGTATTTT
TRBD2,TRBV14,few,TRBJ2-7,CASSPELAESYEQYF,TGTGCCAGCAGCCCTGAACTAGCGGAATCCTACGAGCAGTACTTC
TRBD2,TRBV11-2,many,TRBJ2-1,CASSLGTSGAYNEQFF,TGTGCCAGCAGCTTAGGTACTAGCGGGGCTTACAATGAGCAGTTCTTC
-,TRBV18,-,TRBJ1-2,CASSPTDGIYGYTF,TGTGCCAGCTCACCTACGGACGGAATCTATGGCTACACCTTC
TRBD1,TRBV7-3,many,TRBJ2-7,CASSSNHRDRGYYEQYF,TGTGCCAGCAGCTCAAACCATCGGGACAGGGGTTACTACGAGCAGTACTTC
-,TRBV18,many,TRBJ2-5,CASSPLELPETQYF,TGTGCCAGCTCACCGTTAGAGTTACCAGAGACCCAGTACTTC
-,TRBV30,-,TRBJ2-1,CAWSVRGHEQFF,TGTGCCTGGAGTGTACGGGGTCATGAGCAGTTCTTC
TRBD1,TRBV19,few,TRBJ1-2,CASKGTVSVYGYTF,TGTGCCAGTAAGGGGACAGTTTCCGTCTATGGCTACACCTTC
TRBD2,TRBV15,-,TRBJ2-3,CATSSGLAGGPFSTDTQYF,TGTGCCACCAGCAGTGGACTAGCGGGAGGTCCTTTTAGCACAGATACGCAGTATTTT
TRBD2,TRBV12-3/TRBV12-4,few,TRBJ2-7,CASSFSIPTPGLTDYEQYF,TGTGCCAGCAGTTTTTCCATTCCCACCCCGGGACTAACAGACTACGAGCAGTACTTC
TRBD2,TRBV6-1,-,TRBJ2-7,CASSPSLAGGVHQQYF,TGTGCCAGCAGTCCCTCCTTAGCGGGAGGCGTCCACCAGCAGTACTTC
TRBD1,TRBV7-3,few,TRBJ1-1,CASSANRGQEAFF,TGTGCCAGCAGCGCGAACAGGGGTCAGGAAGCTTTCTTT
-,TRBV5-6,-,TRBJ1-6,CASRGGPPGFNSPLHF,TGTGCCAGCCGCGGAGGGCCGCCAGGATTTAATTCACCCCTCCACTTT
TRBD2,TRBV5-1,few,TRBJ2-2,CASTRTSGNGELFF,TGCGCCAGCACTCGGACTAGCGGGAATGGGGAGCTGTTTTTT